This T cell receptor (beta chain) was sequenced in a study of cytomegalovirus exposure and HLA in healthy donors. Study as a whole: Per a later analysis, the roughly 690 first-cohort and some 110 validation repertoires shared one platform. Study-wide findings and caveats: The investigators catalogued 160 or so TCR beta chains as cytomegalovirus-associated. Specific recognition of CMV antigens was confirmed in vitro for a few chains (all CMV-associated).

The method was immunoSEQ multiplex PCR; TCRdb's version includes in-frame clones alone and lacks a portion of them. The table has about 130,000 clones, 75% to 90% seen once; the top ten hold more than 0.95%. As regards this clone: Its target is not known.

The origin of this receptor is a woman aged 18-29 years in good health and CMV-seronegative. Sequenced material: PBMCs.

The CDR3 loop reads CASSELGREGGKLFF. The CDR3 region has the DNA TGTGCCAGCAGTGAATTAGGCCGGGAGGGAGGAAAACTGTTTTTT. This chain links TRBV25-1 with TRBJ1-4; D remains ambiguous. The germline gives CDR1 MGHDK, CDR2 SYGVNS. Trimming pared 1 base from V and 10 bases from J, leaving 16 bases between. This CDR3 region has 15 residues.